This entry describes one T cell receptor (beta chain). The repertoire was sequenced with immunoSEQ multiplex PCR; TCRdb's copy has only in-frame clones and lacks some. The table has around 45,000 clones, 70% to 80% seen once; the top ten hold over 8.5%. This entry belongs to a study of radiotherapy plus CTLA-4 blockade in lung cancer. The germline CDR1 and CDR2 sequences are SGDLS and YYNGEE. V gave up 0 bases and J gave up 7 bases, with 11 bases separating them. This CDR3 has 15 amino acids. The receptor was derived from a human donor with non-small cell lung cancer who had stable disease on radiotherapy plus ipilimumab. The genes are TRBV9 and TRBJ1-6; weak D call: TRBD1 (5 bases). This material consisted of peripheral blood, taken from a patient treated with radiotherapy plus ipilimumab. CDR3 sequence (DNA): TGTGCCAGCAGCGTAGACGGGGGAAAGAATTCACCCCTCCACTTT. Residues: CASSVDGGKNSPLHF. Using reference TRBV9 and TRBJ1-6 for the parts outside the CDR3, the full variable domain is DSGVTQTPKHLITATGQRVTLRCSPRSGDLSVYWYQQSLDQGLQFLIQYYNGEERAKGNILERFSAQQFPDLHSELNLSSLELGDSALYFCASSVDGGKNSPLHFGNGTRLTVT.